The 21 T cell receptor beta chains below were found in one sample sequenced in a study of cytomegalovirus exposure and HLA in healthy donors. PCR primers comprised 60 Vbeta and 13 Jbeta primers. Here immunoSEQ multiplex PCR was the method, and the copy in TCRdb shows in-frame clones only, minus some. The sample lists about 89,000 clones, around 71% occurring once. Sequencing was performed on PBMCs. Receptors were obtained from a young man in good health and CMV-seronegative.

For the CDR3, the DNA is TGTGCCAGCAGCTACCAGACAGGGTTGAACACTGAAGCTTTCTTT. Translation gives CASSYQTGLNTEAFF. This sequence joins TRBV7-9 and TRBJ1-1; TRBD1 agrees at 7 bases. This CDR3 has 15 residues. Germline CDR1 reads SEHNR; CDR2 reads FQNEAQ (reference sequence). The J segment lost 0 bases and the V segment lost 4 bases, leaving 5 bases of the junction unmatched.

This clone was found a few times. The chain is built from TRBV30 and TRBJ1-1; possible D gene TRBD1, 6 bases. Looked up from germline, CDR1 is GTSNPN and CDR2 is SVGIG (reference sequence). The CDR3 loop spans 14 amino acids. Trimming shortened V by 1 base and J by 6 bases, and 15 bases separated the two germline ends. DNA for the CDR3: TGTGCCTGGAGTGGGGGCACAGGGATCGCTGAAGCTTTCTTT. It codes for CAWSGGTGIAEAFF. The full variable domain, with the rest looked up from reference TRBV30 and TRBJ1-1, is SQTIHQWPATLVQPVGSPLSLECTVEGTSNPNLYWYRQAAGRGLQLLFYSVGIGQISSEVPQNLSASRPQDRQFILSSKKLLLSDSGFYLCAWSGGTGIAEAFFGQGTRLTVV.

This clone was seen more than once but under ten times. The V gene is TRBV5-6, the J gene TRBJ2-2, with a weak D call TRBD1 (6 bases). CDR1 is SGHDT, CDR2 YYEEEE, per germline. V shed 5 bases and J shed 5 bases, with 22 bases lying between them. The CDR3 is 17 amino acids. CDR3: CASRRQVPTISTGELFF. CDR3 DNA: TGTGCCAGCAGGCGACAGGTTCCGACCATTAGTACCGGGGAGCTGTTTTTT.

The chain employs TRBV4-3 and TRBJ1-2; D gene unclear. Trimming removed 3 bases at V and 4 bases at J, with 15 bases between. Germline values: CDR1 LGHNA, CDR2 YSLEER. This CDR3 has 15 residues. CDR3: CASSQPDGELYGYTF. CDR3 DNA: TGCGCCAGCAGCCAGCCGGACGGGGAACTCTATGGCTACACCTTC.

A remark on this clone: The junction shows a germline mismatch at one end, possibly a read error. This sequence joins TRBV7-7 and TRBJ2-6; D uncertain. CDR3 length: 14 amino acids. Germline V gene lookup returns CDR1 SSHAT and CDR2 FNYEAQ (reference sequence). The CDR3 bases are TGTGCTAGCAGACCCTACTCTGGGGCCAACGTCCTGACTTTC. Its translation is CASRPYSGANVLTF.

V gene TRBV19 combines with J gene TRBJ2-2; TRBD1 aligns across 10 bases. With V trimmed by 6 bases and J by 3 bases, 7 bases remained unmatched. CDR1 is LNHDA, CDR2 SQIVND, per germline (reference sequence). The CDR3 spans 16 residues. Written as DNA, the CDR3 is TGTGCCAGTAGACCCACGACAGGGGGCGACACCGGGGAGCTGTTTTTT. Translated, it gives CASRPTTGGDTGELFF.

This clone showed up just a few times. The chain recombines TRBV13 with TRBJ2-2, with D maybe TRBD1 (5 bases). Germline V lookup: CDR1 PRHDT, CDR2 FYEKMQ (reference sequence). V gave up 0 bases and J gave up 2 bases, with 7 bases separating them. There are 15 residues in the CDR3. The CDR3 DNA is TGTGCCAGCAGCTTAGGGCAGGGTAACACCGGGGAGCTGTTTTTT. Its translation: CASSLGQGNTGELFF.

The CDR3 bases are TGTGCCAGCAGCGTAGAGGTGGGGAGGGACTCTGAAGCTTTCTTT. Translation gives CASSVEVGRDSEAFF. J is TRBJ1-1 and V is TRBV9; tentatively, D is TRBD1 (5 bases). This CDR3 comprises 15 residues. Looked up from germline, CDR1 is SGDLS and CDR2 is YYNGEE. V was clipped by 0 bases and J by 6 bases, with 15 bases between them.

The chain links TRBV19 to TRBJ2-5; D remains unclear. Germline V CDR1 and CDR2: LNHDA, SQIVND (reference sequence). The CDR3 has 14 amino acids. Trimming took 5 bases from V and 2 from J, leaving 12 bases between them. This CDR3 reads CASSPGAFQETQYF. CDR3 DNA sequence: TGTGCCAGTAGTCCAGGCGCCTTTCAAGAGACCCAGTACTTC.

This clone was picked up a small number of times. The chain joins TRBV4-1 to TRBJ2-2; 13 bases line up with TRBD2. Germline V CDR1 and CDR2: MGHRA, YSYEKL. CDR3 length equals 16 residues. The junction had 3 bases not matched to a gene; V was cut back by 1 base and J by 7 bases. The CDR3 DNA follows: TGCGCCAGCAGCCAAGGGACTAGCGGGAGAGACGGGGAGCTGTTTTTT. Amino acid sequence: CASSQGTSGRDGELFF.

In DNA form, the CDR3 reads TGTGCCAGCAGTTTAGGGGCTAGCGGGGATATCTACAATGAGCAGTTCTTC. It codes for CASSLGASGDIYNEQFF. The V call is TRBV28, the J call TRBJ2-1, with 9 bases fitting TRBD2. V lost 2 bases, J lost 3 bases, and 8 bases stayed unmatched. Germline CDR1 MDHEN, CDR2 SYDVKM. The CDR3 length is 17 residues.

Of note for this clone: A junction boundary mismatches the germline segment, possibly from a read error. The gene calls are TRBV5-1 and TRBJ2-7; maybe TRBD2 (7 bases). The CDR3 contains 15 residues. The V gene's germline CDR1 is SGHRS and CDR2 YFSETQ. The CDR3 coding sequence is TGCGCCAGCAGCTTGGGAGGGGGAGGGCCAACTCTCTGGGACTTC. Translating it yields CASSLGGGGPTLWDF.

In its sample, this clone was seen a few times. The rearrangement links TRBV2 to TRBJ2-1; D may be TRBD2 (5 bases). This CDR3 is built from 16 residues. Per germline, CDR1 SNHLY and CDR2 FYNNEI. V was shortened by 4 bases and J by 4 bases, with 17 bases between the two germline ends. The CDR3 coding sequence is TGTGCCAGCAGTGGTCCTCCGGGATCCTCGTACAATGAGCAGTTCTTC. This sequence encodes CASSGPPGSSYNEQFF. Filled out from reference TRBV2 and TRBJ2-1, the complete variable domain reads EPEVTQTPSHQVTQMGQEVILRCVPISNHLYFYWYRQILGQKVEFLVSFYNNEISEKSEIFDDQFSVERPDGSNFTLKIRSTKLEDSAMYFCASSGPPGSSYNEQFFGPGTRLTVL.

The chain has TRBV5-1 and TRBJ2-6, with 7 bases matching TRBD2. V trimming: 4 bases; J trimming: 4 bases; junction bases outside the gene matches: 8. Germline V gives CDR1 SGHRS, CDR2 YFSETQ. CDR3 length: 16 residues. The CDR3 sequence: CASSPGGGSGANVLTF. In DNA form, the CDR3 reads TGCGCCAGCAGCCCGGGAGGAGGATCCGGGGCCAACGTCCTGACTTTC.

This clone was recorded only once. The V and J genes are TRBV10-2 and TRBJ1-1, with D tentatively TRBD1 (5 bases). Germline values: CDR1 WSHSY, CDR2 SAAADI. The CDR3 is 11 residues long. The V end was cut by 4 bases, the J end by 11 bases, with 11 bases between. CDR3 loop: CASSATGLAFF. In DNA form, the CDR3 reads TGCGCCAGCAGTGCCACAGGTTTGGCTTTCTTT.

The chain links TRBV7-9 to TRBJ1-2, with 10 bases lining up with TRBD1. The V gene's germline CDR1 is SEHNR and CDR2 FQNEAQ (reference sequence). This CDR3 comprises 16 residues. The V segment lost 3 bases and the J segment 6 bases; nucleotides outside the gene matches: 10. This CDR3 is CASSFSDRGLPNGYTF. CDR3 in DNA: TGTGCCAGCAGCTTTAGCGACAGGGGGCTACCCAATGGCTACACCTTC.

In regard to this clone: One junction end does not reproduce the germline sequence, and a read error may be involved. V gene TRBV11-3 combines with J gene TRBJ1-6; D is perhaps TRBD1 (5 bases). This CDR3 region has 15 residues. The germline V gene encodes CDR1 SGHNT and CDR2 YENEEA. CDR3 nucleotides: TGTGCCAGCAGCGTAGACAGCTCCTATAATTCACCCCTCCACTTT. Translated: CASSVDSSYNSPLHF.

J is TRBJ2-7 and V is TRBV27, with a possible D match to TRBD2 (6 bases). The CDR3 extends over 17 amino acids. The V gene lost 2 bases and the J gene lost 2 bases, with 19 bases spanning the gap. Germline V gene data show CDR1 as MNHEY and CDR2 as SMNVEV (reference sequence). CDR3 in DNA: TGTGCCAGCAGTTTAAGCCGACCTGGGACGGGAGCCTACGAGCAGTACTTC. Translating it yields CASSLSRPGTGAYEQYF.

The chain has TRBV10-3 and TRBJ2-7, with 8 bases fitting TRBD2. After removal of 2 bases from V and 5 bases from J, the junction contained 11 bases not matched to a gene. CDR1 ENHRY and CDR2 SYGVKD come from the germline V gene. This CDR3 has 16 amino acids. The CDR3 region has the DNA TGTGCCATCAGTGAGGGGCGGAGCGGGAGTCAGAACGAGCAGTACTTC. Translation: CAISEGRSGSQNEQYF.

The gene calls are TRBV28 and TRBJ2-7, with D maybe TRBD1 (7 bases). The V end was cut by 4 bases, the J end by 3 bases, with 16 bases between. This CDR3 spans 15 amino acids. Per germline, CDR1 MDHEN and CDR2 SYDVKM. CDR3 DNA: TGTGCCAGCAGTTCTTACGCGGGGACAGTCTACGAGCAGTACTTC. This sequence encodes CASSSYAGTVYEQYF.

This chain links TRBV5-5 with TRBJ2-5; D perhaps matches TRBD2 (6 bases). This CDR3 has 15 residues. Germline loops: CDR1 SGHKS, CDR2 YYEKEE (reference sequence). V was cut by 3 bases and J by 3 bases, with 15 bases left in between. CDR3 loop: CASSSWRGHEETQYF. CDR3 in DNA: TGTGCCAGCAGCTCATGGAGGGGCCACGAAGAGACCCAGTACTTC.